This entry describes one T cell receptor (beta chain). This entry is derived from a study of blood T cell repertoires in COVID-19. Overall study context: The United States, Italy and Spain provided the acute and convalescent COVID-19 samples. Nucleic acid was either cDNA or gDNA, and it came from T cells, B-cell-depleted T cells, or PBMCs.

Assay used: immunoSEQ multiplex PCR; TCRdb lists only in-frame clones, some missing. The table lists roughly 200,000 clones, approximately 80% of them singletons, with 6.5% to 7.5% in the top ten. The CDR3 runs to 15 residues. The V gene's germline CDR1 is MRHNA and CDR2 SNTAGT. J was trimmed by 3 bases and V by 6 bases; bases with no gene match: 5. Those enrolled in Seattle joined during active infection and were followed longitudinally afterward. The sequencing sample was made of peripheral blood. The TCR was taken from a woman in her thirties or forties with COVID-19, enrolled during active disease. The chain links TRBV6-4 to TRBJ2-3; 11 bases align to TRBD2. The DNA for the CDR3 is TGTGCCAGCAGCCTTACTAGCGGGGGAACAGATACGCAGTATTTT. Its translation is CASSLTSGGTDTQYF.